Reported below is one T cell receptor beta chain. What this receptor recognizes is not known. Per-base quality was not reported, and no clone a single base away is much larger than it. The CDR3 starts with the cysteine, ends with the phenylalanine, and has 14 residues. Only the CDR3 portion is preserved as DNA: 42 bases, with reading frame beginning at the first base. V lost 2 bases and J lost 5 bases; the stretch between them is 15 bases long. From a lookup of the germline V gene (reference sequence), CDR1 and CDR2 are GTSNPN and SVGIG. The library came from the immunoSEQ multiplex PCR assay. For the multiplex PCR, a mixture combining 60 forward primers for TCR Vbeta segments and 13 reverse primers for TCR Jbeta segments was used. A multiplex PCR assay on genomic DNA amplified the CDR3 region of rearranged TCR beta genes. Amplified TCR beta libraries were sequenced as 87-base-pair reads on the Illumina HiSeq System. The original pipeline was this. Across the 600 to 700 repertoires, a later analysis counted 60 million to 90 million unique TCR beta chains, some 11 million of which were shared by at least two donors. To remove PCR and sequencing errors, raw reads were error-corrected and collapsed into unique sequences using a nearest-neighbor algorithm that merged closely related sequences. CDR3 sequences were aligned to IMGT reference sequences to assign V, D and J gene segments. Each retained sequence needed at least a six-nucleotide match to both a V gene segment and a J gene segment. Rearrangements were called productive when the CDR3 lacked stop codons and stayed in frame with V and J; all others were non-productive. Following IMGT convention, CDR3 was defined as the stretch from the second conserved V-encoded cysteine up to the conserved J-encoded phenylalanine. The earlier analysis of some 550 of the donors excluded any sequence lacking an unambiguous match to a single V gene segment. In an earlier analysis of around 600 of the donors, V segments were called functional above 56.7% productive rearrangements and were called segregating when the between-donor standard deviation exceeded 5%. To diagnose cytomegalovirus status from the catalog of TCR beta chain sequences, a statistical classification framework was built. In a later analysis, TCR nucleotide sequences were compared against IMGT/GENE-DB human TR gene sequences so that V and J genes could be assigned. The TCRdist pipeline was used in a later analysis to assign CDR3 sequences and most-parsimonious VDJ recombination scenarios. In a later analysis, every TCR beta chain was defined by the combination of its CDR3 amino acid sequence and its V-gene family, and reads without a unique V-gene family were dropped. To address suspected cross-contamination and a sequencing artifact, a later analysis removed approximately 590 highly shared, low-generation-probability nucleotide sequences. In a later analysis, a clonal expansion index for each public chain was calculated from normalized within-repertoire ranks of inferred template counts. In a later analysis, generation probabilities were computed with a VDJ recombination model fitted to out-of-frame rearrangements, and the resulting probabilities were checked against IGoR. A later analysis scored TCR-TCR, TCR-HLA and TCR-CMV co-occurrence with hypergeometric tests, applying a repertoire-size bias correction to TCR pairs. In a later analysis, false discovery rates were estimated by permuting HLA or CMV assignments 20 times. A later analysis grouped co-occurring TCRs with DBSCAN, adding TCRdist sequence similarity when clustering within HLA-allele-positive subsets. Repertoires with fewer than 30,000 or more than 120,000 public chains were left out of co-occurrence clustering, as were a handful of repertoires with anomalous nucleotide sharing. TCRdb took this table from immuneACCESS and kept in-frame rearrangements with V and J called. Such tables lack part of the clones; where checked against another copy, unresolved V genes explain under half of the gap, and the rest is unexplained. The DNA gave D and trimming, while V, J and clone size come from that table. The table for this sample lists around 130,000 clones; 75% to 85% of them were counted only once. About 1.2% of the sample belongs to the ten largest clones.

The cohort was made up of about 670 healthy bone marrow donors. All cohort members were sampled while nominally healthy, although unrecorded immune exposures were likely present. The donor was CMV seronegative and belonged to the group of around 400 seronegative cohort members. Each donor provided a peripheral blood sample, and peripheral blood mononuclear cells were used for TCR beta sequencing. Genomic DNA extraction from the blood cell samples was performed with the Qiagen DNeasy Blood Extraction Kit. The data are from a study of cytomegalovirus exposure and HLA in healthy donors (dated by TCRdb to the late 2010s). Turning to the overall study: An earlier analysis of 550 to 700 of the donors reported approximately 290 Gb of sequence data and around 110 million unique TCR beta sequences from some 180 million T cells. About 330 gigabases of sequencing data and around 85 million unique TCR sequences made up an early release that covered several hundred HLA-typed donors. High-throughput TCR immunosequencing, statistical association of individual TCRs with disease status, and machine learning were combined to predict cytomegalovirus infection status. Donor age, sex, ethnicity and CMV serostatus were compiled together with the repertoire data. Along with the approximately 650-subject first cohort, a separate validation cohort of over a hundred different subjects was used. The aim of the study was to test whether cataloging public T cell receptors could identify signatures of past pathogen exposure. Among the roughly 380 genotyped donors, approximately 81% belonged to the genetic ancestry cluster associated with self-reported Caucasian donors. The study used immunosequencing to profile the T cell repertoires of hundreds of subjects and linked those repertoires to cytomegalovirus serostatus. A later analysis re-examined previously published TCR beta repertoires from more than 600 donors and added high-resolution HLA genotyping to investigate patterns of TCR occurrence. Rather than using new phenotypic data, the later analysis identified candidate immune exposures from TCR beta sequences and from how often those sequences occurred across donors. The number of typed donors differed by locus: about 620-640 for A, B, C, DRB1 and DQB1; approximately 520 for DQA1; some 610 for DPA1; and roughly 490 for DPB1. An earlier analysis of more than 450 of the donors used high-throughput TCR beta sequencing to judge whether each TCR beta V gene segment behaved as functional or pseudogenic. Roughly 5 DR-DQ haplotypes were handled as single units for association and clustering, since linkage in the cohort was strong. On average, 235,054 unique TCR beta nucleotide sequences were sequenced per donor among 398 genotyped donors of the cohort, with roughly a sixth of those sequences being non-productive. All discovery cohort repertoires had been generated on a single sequencing platform. In a later genetic analysis, genome-wide SNP genotypes for about three fifths of the roughly 670 donors were used, and that subset was treated as a discovery cohort. Class I and class II HLA loci were covered by the typing at four-digit resolution.

Broader findings and caveats from the paper: Because the 87-base-pair reads could not distinguish some IMGT-functional V segments, including TRBV6-2 and TRBV6-3, those segments were excluded. Sequencing depth was assumed to be roughly uniform across donors in the presence/absence analyses, though that assumption may not hold. Immune exposure information for the cohort was limited to CMV serostatus. Most CMV-associated TCR beta chains appeared to be HLA-restricted in a later analysis, and the HLA associations seemed to be driven largely by CMV exposure. The authors suggested that the approach could potentially be extended to other disease states and immunological phenotypes. Across donors, most TCR sequences were observed very rarely, whereas some public TCRs were present in many individuals. A later genetic analysis associated a missense DCLRE1C variant with V-gene and J-gene trimming of TCR beta chains, and an independent cohort replicated the association. In vitro tests confirmed that a few of the cytomegalovirus-associated TCR beta chains recognize cytomegalovirus antigens. In a later genetic analysis, fewer N-insertions in productive TCRs were reported among donors in an Asian-associated ancestry cluster than the roughly 710-donor mean. This cohort had only TCR beta chains sequenced, and the lack of alpha or paired-chain data limited which features could be detected. A later analysis found that TCR association rates varied across HLA loci, with DRB1 alleles showing the most associated TCRs and HLA-C alleles the fewest. In a later analysis, HLA-associated TCR beta chains showed more clonal expansion and lower generation probabilities than non-associated chains that were equally common. Linkage disequilibrium might explain the correlated functional status among segregating V segments, but an unknown experimental factor could not be ruled out. When HLA alleles, especially DR and DQ, strongly co-occurred, attributing TCR associations to individual alleles was difficult. In both the original and validation cohorts, the classifier was reported to diagnose cytomegalovirus status with high specificity and sensitivity. A group of highly shared sequence variants was considered likely to be a technical artifact of the sequencing pipeline. A further reported finding was that TCR beta sequences accurately predicted the HLA-A and HLA-B alleles for most subjects in the first cohort. According to a later analysis, parvovirus B19, influenza, CMV and Epstein-Barr virus appeared linked to several top co-occurrence clusters. In the study, around 160 TCR beta chains were listed as associated with cytomegalovirus. At a false discovery rate of 0.05, a later analysis linked 15,000 to 20,000 TCR beta sequences to specific HLA alleles. The earlier analysis of 587 of the donors excluded seventeen rarely observed V segments, including chromosome 9 orphons, because counts were too low. Broadly in line with IMGT annotations, most TCR beta V segments showed up in productive rearrangements about 87% or about 30% of the time in an earlier analysis of 450 to 600 of the donors. Because some donors lacked HLA typing at each locus, the association tests relied only on the typed subset.

The TCR sequence derives from a girl aged 2-10 years in good health and CMV-seronegative. The chain employs TRBV30 and TRBJ1-1; TRBD1 could be the D gene, as 5 bases match. The sequencing input was PBMCs. The DNA sequence follows: TGTGCCTGGAGTTCCAAAGGGGATTGGACTGAAGCTTTCTTT. The translation is CAWSSKGDWTEAFF.